These T cell receptor beta chains were read from a single sample in a study of T cell responses to AZD1222 COVID-19 vaccine. Profiling relied on immunoSEQ multiplex PCR, and the TCRdb table lists in-frame clones only, not all of them. This sample has 150,000 to 200,000 clones, with approximately 90% found just once. This specimen was peripheral blood, taken 28 days after the second AZD1222 dose. Source of these receptors: an adult who received the AZD1222 COVID-19 vaccine. CDR3s include the opening cysteine and the closing phenylalanine or tryptophan. The D gene is left open where the match is weak. Not every row has a clone size; where given, it reads once, few, many or a size class.

>TRBV5-4|few|NA|TRBJ2-7
CASSLSSQGNYEQYF
TGTGCCAGCAGCTTGAGTAGTCAGGGGAACTACGAGCAGTACTTC
>TRBV19|NA|NA|TRBJ1-1
CASSTTGTGNTEAFF
TGTGCCAGTAGTACCACCGGGACGGGGAACACTGAAGCTTTCTTT
>TRBV27|NA|TRBD1|TRBJ2-7
CASSQTGGGYEQYF
TGTGCCAGCAGTCAGACAGGGGGCGGCTACGAGCAGTACTTC
>TRBV11-2|NA|NA|TRBJ2-7
CASSLSVGGLKDEQYF
TGTGCCAGCAGCTTAAGTGTCGGGGGGCTTAAAGACGAGCAGTACTTC
>TRBV7-9|NA|TRBD1|TRBJ1-1
CASSLVSGGATEAFF
TGTGCCAGCAGCTTAGTATCAGGGGGCGCAACTGAAGCTTTCTTT
>TRBV3-1/TRBV3-2|NA|NA|TRBJ2-3
CASSHLGGSTDTQYF
TGTGCCAGCAGCCACCTAGGGGGTAGCACAGATACGCAGTATTTT
>TRBV5-1|NA|NA|TRBJ1-1
CASTPGSRGYTEAFF
TGCGCCAGCACCCCCGGTTCCCGGGGGTACACTGAAGCTTTCTTT
>TRBV24-1|NA|NA|TRBJ2-1
CATSDFWGPDNEQFF
TGTGCCACCAGTGATTTTTGGGGGCCCGACAATGAGCAGTTCTTC
>TRBV28|NA|NA|TRBJ1-6
CASSPLNSPLHF
TGTGCCAGCAGTCCCCTTAATTCACCCCTCCACTTT
>TRBV9|NA|NA|TRBJ2-3
CASSVGGASGTQYF
TGTGCCAGCAGCGTAGGAGGGGCATCGGGGACGCAGTATTTT
>TRBV27|once|NA|TRBJ2-7
CASSSSGEQYF
TGTGCCAGCAGTTCAAGTGGTGAGCAGTACTTC
>TRBV5-8|NA|NA|TRBJ2-2
CASSLVRNTGELFF
TGTGCCAGCAGCTTGGTTCGGAACACCGGGGAGCTGTTTTTT
>TRBV4-1|NA|NA|TRBJ1-1
CASSQPGLQGGEAFF
TGCGCCAGCAGCCAACCCGGCCTACAGGGTGGTGAAGCTTTCTTT
>TRBV5-1|NA|TRBD1|TRBJ1-1
CASSSEQGTMNTEAFF
TGCGCCAGCAGCTCGGAACAGGGGACCATGAACACTGAAGCTTTCTTT
>TRBV6-5|NA|NA|TRBJ1-2
CASSRDGLYGYTF
TGTGCCAGCAGCCGTGACGGCCTCTATGGCTACACCTTC
>TRBV11-2|NA|TRBD1|TRBJ2-7
CASSSRLGTGGTYEQYF
TGTGCCAGCAGCTCGAGACTTGGGACAGGAGGAACCTACGAGCAGTACTTC
>TRBV28|NA|NA|TRBJ1-2
CAASRGSDGYTF
TGTGCCGCCTCTCGCGGTTCGGATGGCTACACCTTC
>TRBV2|NA|NA|TRBJ2-1
CASRSDSSYNEQFF
TGTGCCAGCAGATCCGACAGCTCCTACAATGAGCAGTTCTTC
>TRBV14|NA|NA|TRBJ1-3
CASSQDGNTIYF
TGTGCCAGCAGCCAAGATGGGAACACCATATATTTT
>TRBV7-2|once|TRBD2|TRBJ2-3
CASRGGSTDTQYF
TGTGCCAGCAGGGGGGGGAGCACAGATACGCAGTATTTT
>TRBV9|NA|NA|TRBJ2-5
CASSVASQGVKTQYF
TGTGCCAGCAGCGTAGCGTCACAGGGAGTGAAGACCCAGTACTTC
>TRBV29-1|NA|NA|TRBJ1-2
CSVVGQSRGYTF
TGCAGCGTTGTAGGGCAGTCCCGTGGCTACACCTTC
>TRBV5-6|NA|TRBD1|TRBJ1-1
CASSRTTGGEFYEAFF
TGTGCCAGCAGCAGGACGACAGGGGGCGAGTTTTATGAAGCTTTCTTT
>TRBV9|once|NA|TRBJ1-3
CASSVGGYLNTIYF
TGTGCCAGCAGCGTAGGAGGGTATTTGAACACCATATATTTT
>TRBV4-1|NA|NA|TRBJ2-7
CASSQEPRYEQYF
TGCGCCAGCAGCCAAGAACCCCGATACGAGCAGTACTTC
>TRBV10-2|NA|TRBD2|TRBJ2-1
CASSRGAGGVSSYNEQFF
TGCGCCAGCAGTCGGGGAGCGGGGGGCGTCAGCTCCTACAATGAGCAGTTCTTC
>TRBV28|NA|TRBD1|TRBJ1-2
CASSLARGWYGYTF
TGTGCCAGCAGTTTAGCCAGGGGGTGGTACGGCTACACCTTC
>TRBV19|NA|NA|TRBJ1-1
CASSKGTPYTEAFF
TGTGCCAGTAGTAAAGGGACACCCTACACTGAAGCTTTCTTT
>TRBV19|few|NA|TRBJ2-1
CASSRSRPYNEQFF
TGTGCCAGTAGTAGGAGTAGACCCTACAATGAGCAGTTCTTC
>TRBV29-1|NA|NA|TRBJ1-1
CSVERGVPTEAFF
TGCAGCGTTGAACGCGGGGTACCCACTGAAGCTTTCTTT
>TRBV15|NA|NA|TRBJ2-1
CATRQGRGFYNEQFF
TGTGCCACCAGGCAGGGCCGTGGATTCTACAATGAGCAGTTCTTC
>TRBV4-3|NA|TRBD1|TRBJ1-2
CASSQDEYRGSYGYTF
TGCGCCAGCAGCCAAGATGAATACAGGGGATCCTATGGCTACACCTTC
>TRBV10-2|once|NA|TRBJ1-1
CATHDGGGTEAFF
TGCGCCACCCATGATGGGGGGGGCACTGAAGCTTTCTTT
>TRBV5-1|NA|NA|TRBJ1-2
CASSQTGGDYGYTF
TGCGCCAGCAGCCAGACCGGGGGGGACTATGGCTACACCTTC
>TRBV7-6|NA|NA|TRBJ2-1
CASSLNLRGGRVNNEQFF
TGTGCCAGCAGCTTAAATTTGAGGGGGGGCCGAGTAAACAATGAGCAGTTCTTC
>TRBV2|NA|NA|TRBJ2-3
CASVGSGREDTQYF
TGTGCCAGCGTAGGCAGTGGACGAGAAGATACGCAGTATTTT
>TRBV6-4|NA|NA|TRBJ1-2
CASSDSWPGGLGYGYTF
TGTGCCAGCAGTGACTCCTGGCCGGGGGGACTGGGCTATGGCTACACCTTC
>TRBV9|once|NA|TRBJ2-1
CASSGDGNEQFF
TGTGCCAGCAGCGGGGATGGCAATGAGCAGTTCTTC
>TRBV4-3|NA|NA|TRBJ1-3
CASSRGSGDSGNTIYF
TGCGCCAGCAGCCGAGGCAGTGGGGACTCTGGAAACACCATATATTTT
>TRBV5-1|NA|NA|TRBJ2-7
CASSQPRESSYEQYF
TGCGCCAGCAGCCAGCCCCGGGAAAGCTCCTACGAGCAGTACTTC
>TRBV11-1|NA|TRBD2|TRBJ2-1
CASSPSGASYNEQFF
TGTGCCAGCAGCCCCAGCGGGGCCTCCTACAATGAGCAGTTCTTC
>TRBV3-1/TRBV3-2|NA|NA|TRBJ1-6
CASAEAANSPLHF
TGTGCCAGTGCTGAGGCAGCCAATTCACCCCTCCACTTT
>TRBV7-9|NA|NA|TRBJ1-3
CASSPTRGELSSGNTIYF
TGTGCCAGCAGCCCAACCCGGGGGGAGCTTAGCTCTGGAAACACCATATATTTT
>TRBV6-5|NA|NA|TRBJ2-3
CASSYSGSETDTQYF
TGTGCCAGCAGTTACTCCGGATCAGAGACAGATACGCAGTATTTT
>TRBV13|NA|NA|TRBJ2-7
CASSLGARVLDEQYF
TGTGCCAGCAGCTTGGGGGCGCGGGTTCTTGACGAGCAGTACTTC
>TRBV29-1|NA|NA|TRBJ1-2
CSVEDYAGRASGGYTF
TGCAGCGTTGAAGATTACGCCGGGCGGGCCTCGGGTGGCTACACCTTC
>TRBV11-2|NA|NA|TRBJ1-1
CASSSGGWGMNTEAFF
TGTGCCAGCAGCTCCGGGGGCTGGGGCATGAACACTGAAGCTTTCTTT
>TRBV3-1/TRBV3-2|NA|NA|TRBJ1-5
CASSLDGGDQPQHF
TGTGCCAGCAGCCTGGACGGCGGGGATCAGCCCCAGCATTTT
>TRBV29-1|NA|TRBD1|TRBJ1-1
CSVDREASTEAFF
TGCAGCGTAGACAGGGAAGCGAGCACTGAAGCTTTCTTT
>TRBV21-1|NA|NA|TRBJ2-3
CASSVPQGCVGTDTQYF
TGTGCCAGCAGCGTCCCACAGGGCTGTGTAGGCACAGATACGCAGTATTTT
>TRBV18|NA|NA|TRBJ1-2
CASSTDSGPTLYGYTF
TGTGCCAGCTCAACTGACTCGGGCCCGACACTCTATGGCTACACCTTC
>TRBV4-3|NA|NA|TRBJ2-5
CASSQALKTQYF
TGCGCCAGCAGCCAAGCCTTGAAGACCCAGTACTTC
>TRBV10-3|NA|TRBD1|TRBJ1-2
CASRARDRGLSNYGYTF
TGTGCCTCCCGAGCCCGGGACAGGGGGTTAAGTAACTATGGCTACACCTTC
>TRBV6-5|once|TRBD1|TRBJ1-6
CATGTGNSPLHF
TGTGCCACCGGGACAGGGAATTCACCCCTCCACTTT